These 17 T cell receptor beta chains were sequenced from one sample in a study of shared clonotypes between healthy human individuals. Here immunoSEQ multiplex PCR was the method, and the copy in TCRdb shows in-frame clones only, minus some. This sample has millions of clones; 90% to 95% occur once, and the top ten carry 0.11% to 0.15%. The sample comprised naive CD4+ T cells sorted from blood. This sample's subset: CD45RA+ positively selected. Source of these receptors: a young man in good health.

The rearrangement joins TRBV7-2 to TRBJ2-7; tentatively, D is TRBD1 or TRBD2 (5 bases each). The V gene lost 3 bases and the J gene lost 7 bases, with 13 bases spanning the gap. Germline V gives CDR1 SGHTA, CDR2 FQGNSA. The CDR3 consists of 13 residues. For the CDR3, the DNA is TGTGCCAGCAGCTTCGAGGGGCTGGGGGAGCAGTACTTC. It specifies CASSFEGLGEQYF.

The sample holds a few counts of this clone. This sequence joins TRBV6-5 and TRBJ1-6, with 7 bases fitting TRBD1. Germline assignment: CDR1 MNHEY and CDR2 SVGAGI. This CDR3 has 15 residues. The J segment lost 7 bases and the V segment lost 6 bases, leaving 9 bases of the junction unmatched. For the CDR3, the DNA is TGTGCCAGCAGCACCGCGAGGGGGCCCAATTCACCCCTCCACTTT. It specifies CASSTARGPNSPLHF.

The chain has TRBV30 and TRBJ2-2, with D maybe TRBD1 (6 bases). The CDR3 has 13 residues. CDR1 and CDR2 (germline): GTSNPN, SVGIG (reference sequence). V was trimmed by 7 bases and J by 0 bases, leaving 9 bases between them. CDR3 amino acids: CASTGANTGELFF. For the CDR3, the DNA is TGTGCCTCGACAGGAGCGAACACCGGGGAGCTGTTTTTT.

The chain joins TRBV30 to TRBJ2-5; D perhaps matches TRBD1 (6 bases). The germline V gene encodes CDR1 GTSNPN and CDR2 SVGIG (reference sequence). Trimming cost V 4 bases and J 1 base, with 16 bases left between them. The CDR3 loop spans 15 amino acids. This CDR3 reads CAWKTWGLIQETQYF. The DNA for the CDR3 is TGTGCCTGGAAAACTTGGGGGCTGATCCAAGAGACCCAGTACTTC.

The CDR3 bases are TGTGCCAGCACCGGCCCCGCACTAACCCTACTACATGAGCAGTTCTTC. This translates into CASTGPALTLLHEQFF. This chain joins TRBV11-2 and TRBJ2-1; the D is unclear. Trimming took 7 bases from V and 8 from J, leaving 24 bases between them. The germline gives CDR1 SGHAT, CDR2 FQNNGV. The CDR3 length is 16 residues.

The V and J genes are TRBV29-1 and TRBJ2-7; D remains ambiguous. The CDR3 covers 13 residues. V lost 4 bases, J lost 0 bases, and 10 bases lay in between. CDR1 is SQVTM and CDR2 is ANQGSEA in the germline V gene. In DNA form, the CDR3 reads TGCAGCGTTGGTAGGGTGAGCTCCTACGAGCAGTACTTC. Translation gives CSVGRVSSYEQYF.

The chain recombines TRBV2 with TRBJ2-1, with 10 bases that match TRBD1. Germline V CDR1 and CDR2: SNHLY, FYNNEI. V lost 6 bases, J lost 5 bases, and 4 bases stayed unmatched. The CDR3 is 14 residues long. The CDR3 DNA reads TGTGCCAGCAGCGCGGACAGGGGGAACAATGAGCAGTTCTTC. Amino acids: CASSADRGNNEQFF.

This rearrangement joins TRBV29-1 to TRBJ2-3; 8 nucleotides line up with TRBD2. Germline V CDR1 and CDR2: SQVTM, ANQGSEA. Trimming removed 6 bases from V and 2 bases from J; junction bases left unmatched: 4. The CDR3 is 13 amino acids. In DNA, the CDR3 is TGCAGCGTGCTAGCGGGTGCCACAGATACGCAGTATTTT. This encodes CSVLAGATDTQYF.

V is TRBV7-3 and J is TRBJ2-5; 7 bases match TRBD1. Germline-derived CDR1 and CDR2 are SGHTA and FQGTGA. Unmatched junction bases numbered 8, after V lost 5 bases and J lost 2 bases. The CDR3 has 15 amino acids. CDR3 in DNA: TGTGCCAGCAGCGTCGGTGGCAGGGGGCAAGAGACCCAGTACTTC. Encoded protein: CASSVGGRGQETQYF.

CDR3 coding DNA: TGTGCCAGCAGCAAAAGAGGGGTGAGGTACGAGCAGTACTTC. This encodes CASSKRGVRYEQYF. The chain recombines TRBV11-2 with TRBJ2-7; D is possibly TRBD1 or TRBD2 (5 bases each). V lost 5 bases, J lost 4 bases, and 15 bases lay in between. CDR1 is SGHAT and CDR2 is FQNNGV in the germline V gene. The CDR3 is 14 amino acids.

The CDR3 sequence is CASSLSLLTQYF. In nucleotides, the CDR3 is TGTGCCAGCAGCTTAAGCCTCTTGACCCAGTACTTC. The rearrangement joins TRBV7-2 to TRBJ2-5; D is uncertain. The CDR3 is 12 amino acids. Germline CDR1 and CDR2: SGHTA and FQGNSA. V was pared by 2 bases and J by 7 bases, with 8 bases between. The variable domain in full, completed from reference TRBV7-2 and TRBJ2-5, reads GAGVSQSPSNKVTEKGKDVELRCDPISGHTALYWYRQSLGQGLEFLIYFQGNSAPDKSGLPSDRFSAERTGGSVSTLTIQRTQQEDSAVYLCASSLSLLTQYFGPGTRLLVL.

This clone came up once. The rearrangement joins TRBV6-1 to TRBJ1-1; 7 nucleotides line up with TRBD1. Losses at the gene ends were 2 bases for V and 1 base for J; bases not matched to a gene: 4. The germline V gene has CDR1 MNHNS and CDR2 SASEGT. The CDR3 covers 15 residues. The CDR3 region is CASSEKTGSNTEAFF. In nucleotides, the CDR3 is TGTGCCAGCAGTGAAAAGACAGGGTCGAACACTGAAGCTTTCTTT.

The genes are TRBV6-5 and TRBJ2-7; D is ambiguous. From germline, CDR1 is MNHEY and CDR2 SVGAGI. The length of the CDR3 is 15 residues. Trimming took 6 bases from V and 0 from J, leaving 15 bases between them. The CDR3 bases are TGTGCCAGCAGCCCTCTTACGGGCGCCTCCTACGAGCAGTACTTC. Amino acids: CASSPLTGASYEQYF.

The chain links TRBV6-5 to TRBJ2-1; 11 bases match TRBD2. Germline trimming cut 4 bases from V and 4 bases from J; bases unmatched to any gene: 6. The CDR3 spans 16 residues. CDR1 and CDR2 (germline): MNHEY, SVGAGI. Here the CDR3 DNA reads TGTGCCAGCAGTTCCCTTAGCGGGGGGGCTTACAATGAGCAGTTCTTC. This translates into CASSSLSGGAYNEQFF.

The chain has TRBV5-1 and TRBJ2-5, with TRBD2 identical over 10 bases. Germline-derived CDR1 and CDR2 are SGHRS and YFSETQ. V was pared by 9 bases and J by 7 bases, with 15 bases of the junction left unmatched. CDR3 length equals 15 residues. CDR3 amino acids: CATNPGSGGFRTQYF. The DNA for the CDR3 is TGCGCCACCAACCCTGGTAGCGGGGGGTTTCGGACCCAGTACTTC.

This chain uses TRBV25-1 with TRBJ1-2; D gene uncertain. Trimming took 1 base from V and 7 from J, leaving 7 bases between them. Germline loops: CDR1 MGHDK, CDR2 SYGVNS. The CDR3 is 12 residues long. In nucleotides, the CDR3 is TGTGCCAGCAGTGAATCCAGTCGTGGCTACACCTTC. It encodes CASSESSRGYTF.

The CDR3 sequence: CASSLQGALNTEAFF. CDR3 sequence (DNA): TGTGCCAGCAGCTTGCAGGGGGCCTTGAACACTGAAGCTTTCTTT. The chain has TRBV5-8 and TRBJ1-1, with 8 bases aligning to TRBD1. Trimming took 1 base from V and 0 from J; bases not matched to a gene: 2. CDR1 and CDR2 from the germline V gene are SGHTS and YDEGEE. The CDR3 length is 15 residues. Filled out from reference TRBV5-8 and TRBJ1-1, the complete variable domain reads EAGVTQSPTHLIKTRGQQATLRCSPISGHTSVYWYQQALGLGLQFLLWYDEGEERNRGNFPPRFSGRQFPNYSSELNVNALELEDSALYLCASSLQGALNTEAFFGQGTRLTVV.